This T cell receptor beta chain was captured in a study of T cell changes during pregnancy in multiple sclerosis. The CDR3 has 12 residues. The V gene lost 4 bases and the J gene lost 5 bases, with 7 bases spanning the gap. The germline V gene has CDR1 SEHNR and CDR2 FQNEAQ (reference sequence). TCRdb's copy holds only in-frame clones and misses some; the assay was immunoSEQ multiplex PCR. The sample lists 25,000 to 30,000 clones; roughly 92% were seen once. The V call is TRBV7-9, the J call TRBJ2-3; maybe TRBD2 (5 bases). The material was CD8+ T cells from peripheral blood mononuclear cells, obtained before pregnancy. This clonotype was sampled from a female donor with multiple sclerosis, enrolled in a pregnancy study. CDR3: CASSSGKDTQYF. CDR3 DNA: TGTGCCAGCAGCTCGGGAAAAGATACGCAGTATTTT.